The rows below give T cell receptor beta chains drawn from one sample of a study of beta chain features in type 1 diabetes. TCRdb's copy holds only in-frame clones and misses some; the assay was immunoSEQ multiplex PCR. The sample has some 330,000 clones; roughly an eighth are singletons. Sequencing was carried out using naive CD4+ T cells from blood. The receptor source for this set is a woman aged 18-30 years with type 1 diabetes. Both conserved end residues are part of each CDR3. Clone size is not always given. Where it is, it says once, few, many or a class for expanded clones.

V gene | clone size | CDR3 protein
TRBV27 | - | CASSLRGPNQPQHF
TRBV7-2 | few | CASSSYPPGGGFF
TRBV4-1 | - | CASSQVDRNNEQFF
TRBV4-3 | - | CASSQDKSTRGPLHF
TRBV7-2 | few | CASSLGFERDTQYF
TRBV5-1 | few | CASSPPGVSNQPQHF
TRBV18 | few | CASSPAATGKRTDTQYF
TRBV5-1 | - | CASSFPEAGSEQYF
TRBV11-2 | - | CASGTLRSYEQYF
TRBV9 | few | CASSVEGAFYNEQFF
TRBV28 | few | CASTNGGRETQYF
TRBV14 | - | CASSLDRAYGYTF
TRBV5-8 | few | CASSRSGGAYNEQFF
TRBV11-2 | - | CASSVDQHSYEQYF
TRBV6-6 | once | CASSYFGQGDPYEQYF
TRBV5-4 | few | CASSLQVTDYGYTF
TRBV28 | - | CASGEDTGYGYTF
TRBV6-5 | - | CASKLAGSTDTQYF
TRBV9 | - | CASSERGGAGKLFF
TRBV7-9 | few | CASTPRTGPGELFF
TRBV7-2 | few | CASSRNSGGAWADTQYF
TRBV11-1 | - | CASSFGRGSYNEQFF
TRBV29-1 | - | CSVVHLSGTSGIREQYF
TRBV10-3 | - | CAISEIVGQITVNYGYTF
TRBV5-4 | few | CASSQGQLRGEAFF
TRBV11-2 | - | CASSPYSLFSYNSPLHF
TRBV9 | - | CASSVGAAGMVEKLFF
TRBV7-2 | few | CASTLLGSLNTEAFF
TRBV4-3 | few | CASSQDRGTDTQYF
TRBV14 | - | CASSQGRLAGEFQETQYF
TRBV4-3 | few | CASSQGLQGGNEKLFF
TRBV30 | few | CACNSLGRYNEQFF
TRBV7-7 | few | CASSGTSGGTGELFF
TRBV14 | - | CASSLPGTGLGDTQYF
TRBV5-4 | - | CASSFDRYSPLHF